This entry concerns a single T cell receptor beta chain. The CDR3 is made up of 15 amino acids. The V gene's germline CDR1 is MNHEY and CDR2 SMNVEV (reference sequence). V was trimmed by 2 bases and J by 6 bases, leaving 13 bases between them. The data were taken from a study of technical replicates of blood from a few donors. Produced via immunoSEQ multiplex PCR; TCRdb's table is partial and in-frame only. The top ten clones hold roughly 0.16% of a sample with about 62,000 clones, 98% of them seen once. Sequenced material: T cells isolated from PBMCs. The chain carries TRBV27 and TRBJ1-4; TRBD1 might be the D (5 bases). This TCR came from a human donor in good health. The CDR3 DNA follows: TGTGCCAGCAGTTTAGGCACAGACAGTTATGAAAAACTGTTTTTT. This encodes CASSLGTDSYEKLFF.